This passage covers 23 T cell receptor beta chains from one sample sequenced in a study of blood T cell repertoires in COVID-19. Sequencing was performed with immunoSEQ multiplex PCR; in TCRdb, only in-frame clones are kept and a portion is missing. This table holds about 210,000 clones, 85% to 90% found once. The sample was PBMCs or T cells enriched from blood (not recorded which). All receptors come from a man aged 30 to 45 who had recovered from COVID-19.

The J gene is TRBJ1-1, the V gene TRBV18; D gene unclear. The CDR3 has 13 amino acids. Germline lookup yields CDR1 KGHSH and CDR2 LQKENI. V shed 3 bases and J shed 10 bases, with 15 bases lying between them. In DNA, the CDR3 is TGTGCCAGCTCACCGAGGGATCGGGCTAGAGCTTTCTTT. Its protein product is CASSPRDRARAFF.

CDR3 protein: CAARGHVGGAGATDTQYF. CDR3 sequence (DNA): TGTGCCGCCAGGGGCCACGTGGGTGGGGCGGGAGCGACAGATACGCAGTATTTT. The J gene is TRBJ2-3, the V gene TRBV2, with D possibly TRBD2 on 7 matching bases. The CDR3 contains 18 residues. Germline CDR1 reads SNHLY; CDR2 reads FYNNEI. Trimming pared 11 bases from V and 3 bases from J, leaving 30 bases between.

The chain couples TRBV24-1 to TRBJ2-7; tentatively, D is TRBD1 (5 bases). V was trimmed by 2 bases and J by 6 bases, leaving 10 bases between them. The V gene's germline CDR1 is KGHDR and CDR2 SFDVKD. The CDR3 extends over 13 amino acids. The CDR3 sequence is CATSDWGRTEQYF. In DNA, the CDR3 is TGTGCCACCAGTGATTGGGGCAGGACCGAGCAGTACTTC.

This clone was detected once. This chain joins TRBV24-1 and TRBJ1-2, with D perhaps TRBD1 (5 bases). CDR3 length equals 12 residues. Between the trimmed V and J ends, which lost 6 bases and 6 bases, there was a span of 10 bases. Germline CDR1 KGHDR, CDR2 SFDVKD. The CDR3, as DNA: TGTGCCACCAGTTCGGGGGACCATGGCTACACCTTC. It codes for CATSSGDHGYTF.

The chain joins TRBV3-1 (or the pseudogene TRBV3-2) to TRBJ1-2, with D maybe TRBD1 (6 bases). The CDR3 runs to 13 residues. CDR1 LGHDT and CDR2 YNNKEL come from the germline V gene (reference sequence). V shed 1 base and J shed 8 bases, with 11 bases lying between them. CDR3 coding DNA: TGTGCCAGCAGCCAAGTACAGGGACACGGCTACACCTTC. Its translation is CASSQVQGHGYTF.

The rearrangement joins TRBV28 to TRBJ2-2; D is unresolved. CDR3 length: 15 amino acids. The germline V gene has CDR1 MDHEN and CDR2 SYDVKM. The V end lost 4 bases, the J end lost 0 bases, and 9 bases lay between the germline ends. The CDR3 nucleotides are TGTGCCAGCAGTTCGTACACCGCGAACACCGGGGAGCTGTTTTTT. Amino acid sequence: CASSSYTANTGELFF.

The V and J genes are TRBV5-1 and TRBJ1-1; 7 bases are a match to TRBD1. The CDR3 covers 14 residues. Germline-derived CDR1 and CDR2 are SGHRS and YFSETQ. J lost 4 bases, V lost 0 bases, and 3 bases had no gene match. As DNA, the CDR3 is TGCGCCAGCAGCTTGGTACAGGGGAGCACTGAAGCTTTCTTT. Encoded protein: CASSLVQGSTEAFF.

As DNA, the CDR3 is TGTGCCAGCAGTGAAGTGGCAGGCTATGGCTACACCTTC. This sequence encodes CASSEVAGYGYTF. V and J are TRBV2 and TRBJ1-2; unclear D gene. V was cut by 1 base and J by 4 bases, with 7 bases left in between. The germline gives CDR1 SNHLY, CDR2 FYNNEI. The CDR3 totals 13 residues.

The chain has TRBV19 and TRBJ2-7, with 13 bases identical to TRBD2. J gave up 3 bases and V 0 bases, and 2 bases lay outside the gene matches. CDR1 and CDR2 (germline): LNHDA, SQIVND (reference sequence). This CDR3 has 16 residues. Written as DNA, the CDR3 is TGTGCCAGTAGTATAGACGGACTAGCGGGAGTCTACGAGCAGTACTTC. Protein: CASSIDGLAGVYEQYF.

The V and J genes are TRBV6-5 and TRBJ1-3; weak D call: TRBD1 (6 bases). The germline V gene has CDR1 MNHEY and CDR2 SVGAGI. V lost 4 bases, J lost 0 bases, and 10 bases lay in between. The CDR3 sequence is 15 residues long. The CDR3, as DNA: TGTGCCAGCAGTTTGACAGGCCACTCTGGAAACACCATATATTTT. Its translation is CASSLTGHSGNTIYF.

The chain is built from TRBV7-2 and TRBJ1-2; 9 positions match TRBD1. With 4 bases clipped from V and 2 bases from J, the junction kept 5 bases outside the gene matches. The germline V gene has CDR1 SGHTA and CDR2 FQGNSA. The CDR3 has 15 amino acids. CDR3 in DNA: TGTGCCAGCAGCTCGTGGGGGACAGGGAACTATGGCTACACCTTC. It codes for CASSSWGTGNYGYTF.

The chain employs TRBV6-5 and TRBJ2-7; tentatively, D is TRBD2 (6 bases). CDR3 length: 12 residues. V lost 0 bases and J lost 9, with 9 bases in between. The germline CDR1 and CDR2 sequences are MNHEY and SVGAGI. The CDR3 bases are TGTGCCAGCAGTTACTCGGAGGGAGTGCAGTACTTC. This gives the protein CASSYSEGVQYF.

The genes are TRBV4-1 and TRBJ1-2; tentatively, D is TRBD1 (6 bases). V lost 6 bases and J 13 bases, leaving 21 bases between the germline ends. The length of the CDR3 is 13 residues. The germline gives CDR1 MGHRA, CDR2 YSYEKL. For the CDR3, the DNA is TGCGCCAGCAGTTCCGCCGGTCGGACAGCGTTCACCTTC. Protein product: CASSSAGRTAFTF.

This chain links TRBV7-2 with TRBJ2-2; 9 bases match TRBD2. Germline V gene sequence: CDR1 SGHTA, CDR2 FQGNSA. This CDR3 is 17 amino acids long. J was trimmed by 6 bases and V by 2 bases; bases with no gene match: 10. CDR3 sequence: CASSLPKGTSWAGELFF. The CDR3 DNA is TGTGCCAGCAGCTTACCCAAAGGGACTAGCTGGGCCGGGGAGCTGTTTTTT.

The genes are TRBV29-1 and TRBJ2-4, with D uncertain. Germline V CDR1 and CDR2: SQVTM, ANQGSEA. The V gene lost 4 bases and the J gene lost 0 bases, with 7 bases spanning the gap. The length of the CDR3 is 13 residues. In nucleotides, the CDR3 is TGCAGCGTTGTTCCAATAGCCAAAAACATTCAGTACTTC. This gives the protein CSVVPIAKNIQYF.

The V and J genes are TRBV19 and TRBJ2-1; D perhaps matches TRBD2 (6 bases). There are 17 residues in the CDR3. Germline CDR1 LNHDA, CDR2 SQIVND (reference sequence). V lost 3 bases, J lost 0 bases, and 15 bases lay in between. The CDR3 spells CASSIPGLLSSYNEQFF. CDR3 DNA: TGTGCCAGTAGTATCCCGGGACTTTTGAGCTCCTACAATGAGCAGTTCTTC.

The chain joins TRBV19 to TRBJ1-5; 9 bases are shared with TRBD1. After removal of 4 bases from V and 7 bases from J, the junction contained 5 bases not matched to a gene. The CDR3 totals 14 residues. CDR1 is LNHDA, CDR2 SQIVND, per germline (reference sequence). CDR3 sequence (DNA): TGTGCCAGTAGTACGGGACAGGGTGGCCAGCCCCAGCATTTT. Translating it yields CASSTGQGGQPQHF.

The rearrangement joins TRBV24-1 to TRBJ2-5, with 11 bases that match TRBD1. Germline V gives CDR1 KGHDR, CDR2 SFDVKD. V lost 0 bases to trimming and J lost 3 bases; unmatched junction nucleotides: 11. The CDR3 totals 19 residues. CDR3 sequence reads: CATSDLIGQGASLKETQYF. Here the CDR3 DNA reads TGTGCCACCAGTGATTTGATCGGACAGGGGGCTTCCCTCAAAGAGACCCAGTACTTC.

The CDR3 spells CVLQDVGYEQYF. CDR3 sequence (DNA): TGTGTCTTACAGGACGTCGGCTACGAGCAGTACTTC. The chain uses TRBV12-3 or TRBV12-4 and TRBJ2-7; D possibly corresponds to TRBD1 (5 bases). This CDR3 is built from 12 residues.

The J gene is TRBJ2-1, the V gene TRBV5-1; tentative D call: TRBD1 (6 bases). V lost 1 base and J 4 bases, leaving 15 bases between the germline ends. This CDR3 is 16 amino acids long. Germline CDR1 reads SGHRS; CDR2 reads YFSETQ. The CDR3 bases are TGCGCCAGCAGCTTGAGATTGACAGGACCTTACAATGAGCAGTTCTTC. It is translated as CASSLRLTGPYNEQFF.

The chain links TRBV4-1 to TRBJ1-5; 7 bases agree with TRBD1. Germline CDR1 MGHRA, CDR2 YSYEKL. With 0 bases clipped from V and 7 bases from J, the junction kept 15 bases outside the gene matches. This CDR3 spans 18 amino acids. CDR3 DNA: TGCGCCAGCAGCCAAGAGGCAGGGGGAACCCCAGTGGGGCAGCCCCAGCATTTT. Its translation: CASSQEAGGTPVGQPQHF.

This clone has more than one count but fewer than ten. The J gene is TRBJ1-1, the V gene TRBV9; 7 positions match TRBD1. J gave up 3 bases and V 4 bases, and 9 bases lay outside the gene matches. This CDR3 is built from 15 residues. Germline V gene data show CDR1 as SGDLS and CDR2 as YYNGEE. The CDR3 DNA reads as TGTGCCAGCAGCATAGGAACCGACAGGGACACTGAAGCTTTCTTT. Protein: CASSIGTDRDTEAFF.

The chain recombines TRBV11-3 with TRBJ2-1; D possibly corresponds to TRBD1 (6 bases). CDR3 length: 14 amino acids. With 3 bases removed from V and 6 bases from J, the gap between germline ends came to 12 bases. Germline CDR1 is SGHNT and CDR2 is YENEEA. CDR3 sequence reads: CASSFTGSGNEQFF. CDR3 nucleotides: TGTGCCAGCAGCTTTACAGGGTCAGGCAATGAGCAGTTCTTC.